These 2 T cell receptor beta chains were all obtained from the same sample, sequenced in a study of CD8 T cells in Susac syndrome. An input of about 0.45 to 1 ug of RNA was subjected to reverse transcription using random hexamers. MiXCR, run by TCRdb on the immunoSEQ multiplex PCR reads, gives a single entry per CDR3 protein. The sample includes approximately 74,000 distinct CDR3 sequences, around 94% seen only once; the top ten take roughly 1%. Sequenced sample: CD8+ T cells from PBMCs. The origin of the receptors is a human donor with Susac syndrome.

V is TRBV13 and J is TRBJ2-2; the D gene is possibly TRBD1 (6 bases). The CDR3 has 16 residues. Germline V gives CDR1 PRHDT, CDR2 FYEKMQ (reference sequence). The germline V and J ends were trimmed by 5 bases and 0 bases, with 13 bases remaining between them. This CDR3 reads CASSPGDGTNTGELFF. CDR3 bases: TGTGCCAGCAGCCCAGGGGACGGAACGAACACCGGGGAGCTGTTTTTT.

This sequence joins TRBV19 and TRBJ1-5; possible D gene TRBD1, 6 bases. The CDR3 has 14 amino acids. V was shortened by 3 bases and J by 4 bases, with 10 bases between the two germline ends. The V gene's germline CDR1 is LNHDA and CDR2 SQIVND (reference sequence). Written as DNA, the CDR3 is TGTGCCAGTAGTATGGGGGACAAGAATCAGCCCCAGCATTTT. Its translation is CASSMGDKNQPQHF.